Below are 8 T cell receptor beta chains sequenced from a single sample in a study of blood T cells in healthy people across ages. Combining a sample-barcoded 5' primer with a J-beta primer mix, a second PCR ran for roughly 7 to 11 cycles. One entry per CDR3 protein results from TCRdb running MiXCR on the 5' RACE reads. The top ten hold over 2% of the sample, which has roughly 2 million distinct CDR3 sequences, less than 50% seen once. Sequenced: blood. These receptors were collected from a woman between 40 and 55 years old in good health.

The chain combines TRBV5-1 with TRBJ1-2, with TRBD1 matching 10 bases. The CDR3 loop spans 12 amino acids. Germline V lookup: CDR1 SGHRS, CDR2 YFSETQ. V dropped 3 bases and J dropped 8; count of bases not matched to a gene: 1. The CDR3 region is CASSWGQGGYTF. The CDR3 nucleotides read TGCGCCAGCAGCTGGGGACAGGGGGGCTACACCTTC.

The chain couples TRBV5-6 to TRBJ2-7; 8 bases match TRBD1. The end of the DNA is better explained by TRBJ2-5, so the J call may be wrong. This CDR3 contains 14 residues. Germline V lookup: CDR1 SGHDT, CDR2 YYEEEE. The CDR3 region is CASSKDREGETQYF. The DNA for the CDR3 is TGTGCCAGCAGTAAGGACAGGGAAGGAGAGACCCAGTACTTC.

This clonotype was picked up a small number of times. V and J are TRBV6-6 and TRBJ2-7, with D possibly TRBD2 on 6 matching bases. CDR3 size: 15 residues. V lost 2 bases, J lost 4 bases, and 15 bases lay in between. Germline CDR1 and CDR2: MNHNY and SVGAGI (reference sequence). CDR3 sequence (DNA): TGTGCCAGCAGTTACGGAGGGTTTTGGGTTTACGAGCAGTACTTC. Translated, it gives CASSYGGFWVYEQYF.

The chain carries TRBV20-1 and TRBJ1-2; 11 positions agree with TRBD1. Per the germline V gene, CDR1 is DFQATT and CDR2 is SNEGSKA (reference sequence). The CDR3 is 15 amino acids. V trimming: 2 bases; J trimming: 6 bases; junction bases outside the gene matches: 8. The CDR3 DNA reads as TGCAGTGCTAGAAGGACAGGGGGCGAAAGAGATGGCTACACCTTC. It yields the protein CSARRTGGERDGYTF.

The rearrangement links TRBV7-8 to TRBJ2-5, with 8 bases lining up with TRBD1. Germline V CDR1 and CDR2: SGHVS, FQNEAQ. The CDR3 contains 15 residues. With 3 bases clipped from V and 4 bases from J, the junction kept 7 bases outside the gene matches. CDR3 in DNA: TGTGCCAGCAGCTTTGACAGGGGTTTAGCAGAGACCCAGTACTTC. Its translation: CASSFDRGLAETQYF.

The chain has TRBV4-3 and TRBJ1-5, with a possible D match to TRBD1 (6 bases). CDR3 length: 16 residues. The germline CDR1 and CDR2 sequences are LGHNA and YSLEER. V shed 0 bases and J shed 0 bases, with 9 bases lying between them. DNA of the CDR3: TGCGCCAGCAGCCAAGATTGGACAGATAGCAATCAGCCCCAGCATTTT. This translates into CASSQDWTDSNQPQHF.

This clonotype was seen only a few times. The chain employs TRBV20-1 and TRBJ2-1; possible D gene TRBD2, 5 bases. The DNA end lines up better with TRBJ2-7; the J call may be wrong. This CDR3 spans 14 amino acids. Germline CDR1 DFQATT, CDR2 SNEGSKA (reference sequence). CDR3 region: CSARRGGTYNEQYF. CDR3 sequence (DNA): TGCAGTGCTAGACGGGGTGGCACCTACAATGAGCAGTACTTC.

The chain carries TRBV20-1 and TRBJ2-3; 10 nucleotides line up with TRBD2. The germline V gene has CDR1 DFQATT and CDR2 SNEGSKA (reference sequence). The CDR3 covers 19 residues. The trim removed 3 bases at V and 5 bases at J, leaving 20 bases unmatched. CDR3 nucleotide sequence: TGCAGTGCTAGTCCTATCCGGGGGAAACTAGCGGGGACGGGAGATACGCAGTATTTT. Amino acids: CSASPIRGKLAGTGDTQYF.